The sequence of this T cell receptor (beta chain) was determined in a study of CD8+ T cells in alopecia areata. CDR3 size: 15 residues. Trimming removed 3 bases from V and 4 bases from J; junction bases left unmatched: 8. CDR1 is MGHRA, CDR2 YSYEKL, per germline. cDNA reverse transcribed from extracted RNA served as the sequencing template. Method: immunoSEQ multiplex PCR; TCRdb's copy keeps in-frame clones and lacks some. The data contain some 170,000 clones, approximately 52% of them singletons. Points from the study as a whole: Scalp clonality and expanded CD8+ clones among the top 100 showed significant decreases with tofacitinib.

About this clone itself: The antigen remains undetermined.

Treatment indicated: oral pan-JAK inhibitor, 5-10 mg twice daily. CD4+ and CD8+ T cells were sorted from PBMCs stained for CD3, CD4 and CD8. Sequenced here: CD4+ T cells sorted from blood, sampled between weeks 55 and 70, from a patient treated with tofacitinib. This TCR was recovered from a human donor with alopecia areata. The chain has TRBV4-1 and TRBJ2-5; 7 bases align to TRBD1. This CDR3 is CASSHPSRGPETQYF. CDR3 in DNA: TGCGCCAGCAGCCACCCATCTAGGGGGCCAGAGACCCAGTACTTC.